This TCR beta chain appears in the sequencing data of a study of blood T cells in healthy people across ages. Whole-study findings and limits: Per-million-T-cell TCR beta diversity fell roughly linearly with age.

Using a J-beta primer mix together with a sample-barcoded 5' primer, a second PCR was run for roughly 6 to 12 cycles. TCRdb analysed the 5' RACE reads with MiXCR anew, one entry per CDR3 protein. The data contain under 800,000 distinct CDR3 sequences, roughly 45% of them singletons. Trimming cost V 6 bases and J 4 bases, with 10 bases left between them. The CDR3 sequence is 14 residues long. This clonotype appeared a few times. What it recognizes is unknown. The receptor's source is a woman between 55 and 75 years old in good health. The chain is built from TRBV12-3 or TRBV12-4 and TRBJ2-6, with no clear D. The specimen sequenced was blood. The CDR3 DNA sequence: TGTGCCAGCAGCCGCCCTCTGGGGGCCAACGTCCTGACTTTC. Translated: CASSRPLGANVLTF.